This TCR beta chain originates from a study of T cells in Graves' hyperthyroidism and ophthalmopathy. This clonotype was seen a handful of times. Amplified TCR beta CDR3 regions came from RNA transcripts. The study used the HTBI primer set for a first-round RT-PCR of the TCR CDR3. TCRdb used MiXCR to reprocess the multiplex PCR reads, holding one entry per CDR3 protein. The sample has 270,000 or so distinct CDR3 sequences, roughly 15% seen once. Patients aged 18 to 65 had newly diagnosed hyperthyroidism lasting under 2 months. The source material was blood. This receptor was obtained from a woman in her forties or fifties with Graves' hyperthyroidism that later progressed to Graves' ophthalmopathy.

For the CDR3, the DNA is TGCAGTGCTAGCTTAGCGGCTGCCCCTGGGACCCAGTACTTC. This gives the protein CSASLAAAPGTQYF. The J gene is TRBJ2-5, the V gene TRBV20-1, with D possibly being TRBD2 (6 bases). Germline CDR1 is DFQATT and CDR2 is SNEGSKA (reference sequence). This CDR3 region has 14 residues. V gave up 3 bases and J gave up 7 bases, with 18 bases separating them.